This T cell receptor (beta chain) was retrieved from a study of graft-versus-host responses after intestinal transplantation. Study-wide context: Transplants were multivisceral, liver-intestinal, or isolated intestinal. Broader study findings: Detection of GvH clones occurred in recipient marrow, and some had their first appearance in ileum or blood.

Worth noting for this clone: Its specificity is unknown.

Measured with immunoSEQ multiplex PCR; TCRdb has only the in-frame clones, and not every one. The sample records 35,000 to 50,000 clones, 90% to 95% being singletons. V lost 2 bases, J lost 0 bases, and 4 bases lay in between. Germline V gene sequence: CDR1 SEHNR, CDR2 FQNEAQ (reference sequence). The CDR3 runs 14 residues. Here the sequenced sample was unstimulated CD8+ T cells sorted from spleen or lymph node cells, taken before transplant. The chain links TRBV7-9 to TRBJ2-2, with D uncertain. This sequence originates from a human donor who was the organ donor for an intestinal transplant. CDR3 protein: CASSLPANTGELFF. The DNA for the CDR3 is TGTGCCAGCAGCTTACCGGCGAACACCGGGGAGCTGTTTTTT. The entire variable domain, with the rest obtained from reference TRBV7-9 and TRBJ2-2, is as follows: DTGVSQNPRHKITKRGQNVTFRCDPISEHNRLYWYRQTLGQGPEFLTYFQNEAQLEKSRLLSDRFSAERPKGSFSTLEIQRTEQGDSAMYLCASSLPANTGELFFGEGSRLTVL.